One sample yielded the 13 T cell receptor beta chains listed below, sequenced in a study of chemoradiotherapy in HPV16-positive cancers. The data were produced by immunoSEQ multiplex PCR, yet TCRdb's version contains in-frame clones alone and is incomplete. The profile shows 8,000 or so clones, roughly 80% of them singletons. This specimen consisted of blood, obtained from a patient who underwent chemoradiotherapy. The receptors shown here come from a human donor with HPV-associated anogenital cancer.

This clone appeared once. Written as DNA, the CDR3 is TGTGCCAGCAGTCTCGGCGGGGGGGCCATGGTGCAGTACTTC. Translated, it gives CASSLGGGAMVQYF. The J gene is TRBJ2-7, the V gene TRBV2, with 9 bases fitting TRBD2. Germline CDR1 and CDR2: SNHLY and FYNNEI. The ends lost 5 bases at V and 9 bases at J; junction bases unmatched: 11. The CDR3 spans 14 residues.

The genes are TRBV28 and TRBJ1-5; D is undetermined. From germline, CDR1 is MDHEN and CDR2 SYDVKM. V was pared by 0 bases and J by 0 bases, with 12 bases between. This CDR3 region has 17 residues. The CDR3 DNA reads TGTGCCAGCAGTTTATGGTTAACCCCGAATAGCAATCAGCCCCAGCATTTT. Amino acids: CASSLWLTPNSNQPQHF.

The CDR3 DNA follows: TGTGCCAGCGGAACCCGAGGACAGGGGGCACTTGGAAACACCATATATTTT. This encodes CASGTRGQGALGNTIYF. V gene TRBV28 combines with J gene TRBJ1-3; TRBD1 aligns across 11 bases. Germline CDR1 MDHEN, CDR2 SYDVKM. CDR3 length equals 17 residues. Trimming removed 8 bases from V and 3 bases from J; junction bases left unmatched: 12. Full variable domain (rest looked up from reference TRBV28 and TRBJ1-3): DVKVTQSSRYLVKRTGEKVFLECVQDMDHENMFWYRQDPGLGLRLIYFSYDVKMKEKGDIPEGYSVSREKKERFSLILESASTNQTSMYLCASGTRGQGALGNTIYFGEGSWLTVV.

This clone was detected a few times. This rearrangement joins TRBV6-5 to TRBJ1-1; 7 bases are shared with TRBD1. Germline values: CDR1 MNHEY, CDR2 SVGAGI. Germline trimming cut 2 bases from V and 0 bases from J; bases unmatched to any gene: 6. This CDR3 contains 16 residues. This CDR3 reads CASSYVTGTMNTEAFF. The DNA for the CDR3 is TGTGCCAGCAGTTACGTGACAGGGACGATGAACACTGAAGCTTTCTTT.

This chain joins TRBV5-1 and TRBJ2-1; 8 nucleotides agree with TRBD1. The CDR3 consists of 14 residues. Germline V gene sequence: CDR1 SGHRS, CDR2 YFSETQ. V was pared by 4 bases and J by 6 bases, with 6 bases of the junction left unmatched. CDR3 protein: CASSPGQDVNEQFF. The CDR3 DNA follows: TGCGCCAGCAGCCCGGGACAGGACGTCAATGAGCAGTTCTTC.

V and J are TRBV7-2 and TRBJ1-5; D remains unclear. The CDR3 covers 15 residues. Looked up from germline, CDR1 is SGHTA and CDR2 is FQGNSA. Trimming removed 5 bases at V and 4 bases at J, with 15 bases between. The CDR3 DNA reads TGTGCCAGCAGCCATGTAGCCGGAGGGAATCAGCCCCAGCATTTT. Translating gives CASSHVAGGNQPQHF.

This sequence joins TRBV14 and TRBJ2-5; TRBD2 is a possible D gene (6 bases). The J call may be incorrect, as the DNA end agrees better with TRBJ2-7. CDR1 is SGHDN, CDR2 FVKESK, per germline. There are 14 residues in the CDR3. CDR3 in amino acids: CASSLFGGTYEQYF. The CDR3 DNA follows: TGTGCCAGCAGCCTCTTCGGGGGAACCTACGAGCAGTACTTC.

The chain joins TRBV28 to TRBJ1-5; D is unclear. The CDR3 length is 11 residues. CDR1 is MDHEN and CDR2 is SYDVKM in the germline V gene. V lost 2 bases and J lost 4, with 0 bases in between. In DNA form, the CDR3 reads TGTGCCAGCAGTTTAAATCAGCCCCAGCATTTT. As protein: CASSLNQPQHF.

The chain carries TRBV5-8 and TRBJ1-3; D is undetermined. The CDR3 is 14 residues long. Per the germline V gene, CDR1 is SGHTS and CDR2 is YDEGEE. V was trimmed by 0 bases and J by 4 bases, leaving 8 bases between them. CDR3 nucleotides: TGTGCCAGCAGCTTGGAAGGGTTCGGAAACACCATATATTTT. Translation: CASSLEGFGNTIYF.

A few counts support this clone. This specimen includes other DNA sequences encoding the same CDR3. The chain couples TRBV10-1 to TRBJ1-2; D is unresolved. This CDR3 has 13 amino acids. Germline V lookup: CDR1 WNHNN, CDR2 SYGVQD (reference sequence). V lost 3 bases, J lost 2 bases, and 7 bases lay in between. CDR3 DNA sequence: TGCGCCAGCAGTGACGGCGGAAACTATGGCTACACCTTC. The encoded protein is CASSDGGNYGYTF.

The rearrangement joins TRBV5-1 to TRBJ2-1, with 8 bases identical to TRBD1. The V and J ends lost 4 bases and 6 bases, in that order; junction bases with no gene match: 9. The germline V gene has CDR1 SGHRS and CDR2 YFSETQ. The length of the CDR3 is 15 residues. The CDR3 here is CASSPRQGSINEQFF. In DNA form, the CDR3 reads TGCGCCAGCAGCCCAAGACAGGGGAGTATCAATGAGCAGTTCTTC.

The genes are TRBV15 and TRBJ2-3; D is possibly TRBD1 (5 bases). The CDR3 loop spans 15 amino acids. Germline V lookup: CDR1 LNHNV, CDR2 YYDKDF (reference sequence). V lost 5 bases, J lost 1 base, and 13 bases lay in between. CDR3 nucleotides: TGTGCCACCAGCGTCAGGGTTGGAGGCACAGATACGCAGTATTTT. Its protein is CATSVRVGGTDTQYF.

The chain combines TRBV11-2 with TRBJ2-1; D unclear. With 4 bases removed from V and 9 bases from J, the gap between germline ends came to 7 bases. The germline V gene encodes CDR1 SGHAT and CDR2 FQNNGV. The CDR3 has 11 amino acids. The CDR3 region has the DNA TGTGCCAGCAGCTCTGGCGGTGAGCAGTTCTTC. It codes for CASSSGGEQFF.